The 3 T cell receptor beta chains below were found in one sample sequenced in a study of T-cell reconstitution after alpha-beta-depleted transplantation in children. The library targeted TCRbeta and was prepared with unique molecular identifiers. TCRdb redid the calling of the PCR reads with MiXCR, one entry per CDR3 protein. This table has about 460,000 distinct CDR3 sequences, over 9.5% appearing once. This specimen was PBMCs, taken before TCRalphabeta/CD19-depleted stem cell transplant. These receptors all stem from a child younger than 10 with inherited bone marrow failure, due to receive a stem cell transplant.

This clonotype occurred many times. The junction differs from germline at one of its ends, possibly a read error. This sequence joins TRBV15 and TRBJ2-7; 7 nucleotides align to TRBD2. CDR1 is LNHNV, CDR2 YYDKDF, per germline (reference sequence). The CDR3 is made up of 14 amino acids. The CDR3 here is CATSGGPRSFEQYF. The CDR3 bases are TGTGCCACCTCGGGAGGCCCCCGGTCCTTCGAGCAGTACTTC.

The chain uses TRBV11-2 and TRBJ2-1; 8 bases match TRBD2. The V gene end was trimmed by 4 bases and the J gene end by 12 bases; junction bases not matched to a gene: 11. The CDR3 has 14 amino acids. Germline V gene lookup returns CDR1 SGHAT and CDR2 FQNNGV. This chain's CDR3 is CASSYTSGGPPQFF. The CDR3 region has the DNA TGTGCCAGCAGCTATACTAGCGGAGGCCCCCCGCAGTTCTTC. Together with reference TRBV11-2 and TRBJ2-1, the CDR3 gives the full variable domain: EAGVAQSPRYKIIEKRQSVAFWCNPISGHATLYWYQQILGQGPKLLIQFQNNGVVDDSQLPKDRFSAERLKGVDSTLKIQPAKLEDSAVYLCASSYTSGGPPQFFGPGTRLTVL.

This chain uses TRBV18 with TRBJ1-5, with 7 positions matching TRBD1. Germline V gene sequence: CDR1 KGHSH, CDR2 LQKENI. V shed 4 bases, J shed 5 bases, and the junction held 8 bases outside the gene matches. The CDR3 has 15 amino acids. As DNA, the CDR3 is TGTGCCAGCTCACATACTAGACAGGGAGATCAGCCCCAGCATTTT. This gives the protein CASSHTRQGDQPQHF. The full variable domain, rest sourced from reference TRBV18 and TRBJ1-5, is NAGVMQNPRHLVRRRGQEARLRCSPMKGHSHVYWYRQLPEEGLKFMVYLQKENIIDESGMPKERFSAEFPKEGPSILRIQQVVRGDSAAYFCASSHTRQGDQPQHFGDGTRLSIL.